These 4 T cell receptor beta chains came from one sample sequenced in a study of blood T cell repertoires in COVID-19. Here immunoSEQ multiplex PCR was the method, and the copy in TCRdb shows in-frame clones only, minus some. The repertoire includes 77,000 or so clones, about 87% of them detected once, and approximately 4.3% sits in the top ten. The sequenced material came from peripheral blood. These receptors all stem from a man aged 50 to 59 with active COVID-19.

This sequence joins TRBV9 and TRBJ2-7; 8 bases are a match to TRBD2. Per germline, CDR1 SGDLS and CDR2 YYNGEE. CDR3 length: 13 residues. V dropped 4 bases and J dropped 7; count of bases not matched to a gene: 7. The CDR3 loop is CASSPATGGEQYF. CDR3 sequence (DNA): TGTGCCAGCAGCCCGGCTACGGGAGGGGAGCAGTACTTC.

This clone occurred once. The rearrangement joins TRBV12-5 to TRBJ2-1; TRBD2 matches at 8 bases. V gave up 1 base and J gave up 8 bases; unmatched junction bases: 1. The germline gives CDR1 LGHNT, CDR2 FRNRAP. The CDR3 length is 13 residues. This CDR3 is CASGLAGGDEQFF. The DNA for the CDR3 is TGTGCTAGTGGTTTGGCGGGGGGGGATGAGCAGTTCTTC. Based on the CDR3 plus reference TRBV12-5 and TRBJ2-1, the full variable domain is DARVTQTPRHKVTEMGQEVTMRCQPILGHNTVFWYRQTMMQGLELLAYFRNRAPLDDSGMPKDRFSAEMPDATLATLKIQPSEPRDSAVYFCASGLAGGDEQFFGPGTRLTVL.

This clone was recorded once. The chain recombines TRBV9 with TRBJ2-2; D might be TRBD2 (6 bases). Germline V gene sequence: CDR1 SGDLS, CDR2 YYNGEE. Trimming left V 1 base short and J 4 bases short, with 11 bases between. The CDR3 covers 15 residues. The CDR3: CASSVLAGSTGELFF. CDR3 DNA sequence: TGTGCCAGCAGCGTATTGGCGGGAAGCACCGGGGAGCTGTTTTTT.

This clone was seen once. The gene calls are TRBV27 and TRBJ2-3; 8 bases are shared with TRBD2. Germline CDR1 MNHEY, CDR2 SMNVEV (reference sequence). V lost 1 base, J lost 1 base, and 4 bases stayed unmatched. The CDR3 is 16 amino acids. Here the CDR3 DNA reads TGTGCCAGCAGTTTATACCCTAGCGGGCGCACAGATACGCAGTATTTT. This gives the protein CASSLYPSGRTDTQYF.